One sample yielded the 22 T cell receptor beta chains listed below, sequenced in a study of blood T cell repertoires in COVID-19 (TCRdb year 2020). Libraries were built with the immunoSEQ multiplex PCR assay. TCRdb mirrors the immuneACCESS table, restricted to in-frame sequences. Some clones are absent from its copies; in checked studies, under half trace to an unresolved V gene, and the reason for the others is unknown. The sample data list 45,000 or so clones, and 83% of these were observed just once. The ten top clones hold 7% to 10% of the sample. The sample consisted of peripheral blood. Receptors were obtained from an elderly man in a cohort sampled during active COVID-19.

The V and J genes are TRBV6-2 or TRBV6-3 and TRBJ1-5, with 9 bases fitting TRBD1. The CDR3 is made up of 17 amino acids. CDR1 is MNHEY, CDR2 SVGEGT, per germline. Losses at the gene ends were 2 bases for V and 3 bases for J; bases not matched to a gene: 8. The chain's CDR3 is CASSYTHRDRVNQPQHF. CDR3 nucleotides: TGTGCCAGCAGTTACACCCACCGGGACAGGGTCAATCAGCCCCAGCATTTT.

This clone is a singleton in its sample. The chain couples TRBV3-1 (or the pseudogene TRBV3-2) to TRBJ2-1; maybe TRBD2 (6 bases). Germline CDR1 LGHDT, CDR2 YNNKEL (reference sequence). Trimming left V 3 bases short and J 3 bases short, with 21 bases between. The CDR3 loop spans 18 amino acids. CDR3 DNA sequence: TGTGCCAGCAGCCACAAGCTTTCCCGGGAGCGATACTACAATGAGCAGTTCTTC. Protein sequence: CASSHKLSRERYYNEQFF.

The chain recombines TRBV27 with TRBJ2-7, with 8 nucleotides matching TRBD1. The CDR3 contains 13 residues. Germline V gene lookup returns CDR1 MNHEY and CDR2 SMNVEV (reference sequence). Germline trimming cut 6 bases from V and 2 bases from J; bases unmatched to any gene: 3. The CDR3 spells CASRWGQAYEQYF. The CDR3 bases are TGTGCCAGCAGGTGGGGACAGGCCTACGAGCAGTACTTC.

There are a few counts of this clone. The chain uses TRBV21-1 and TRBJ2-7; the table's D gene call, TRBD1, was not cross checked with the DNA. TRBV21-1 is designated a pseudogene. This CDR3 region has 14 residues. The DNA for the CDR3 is TGTGCCAGCAGCAAAGATGACAGGGCCTACGAGCAGTACTTC. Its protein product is CASSKDDRAYEQYF.

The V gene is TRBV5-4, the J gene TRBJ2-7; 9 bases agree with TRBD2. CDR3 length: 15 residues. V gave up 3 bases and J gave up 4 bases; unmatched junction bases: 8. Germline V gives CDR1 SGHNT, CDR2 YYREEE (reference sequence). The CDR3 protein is CASSSAAGGRYEQYF. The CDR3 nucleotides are TGTGCCAGCAGCTCCGCCGCGGGGGGGCGATACGAGCAGTACTTC.

CDR3 protein: CASSSSGTGIYEQYF. In DNA, the CDR3 is TGTGCCAGCAGCTCGTCCGGGACAGGGATATACGAGCAGTACTTC. This sequence joins TRBV5-5 and TRBJ2-7; 9 bases fit TRBD1. Per the germline V gene, CDR1 is SGHKS and CDR2 is YYEKEE (reference sequence). The CDR3 is 15 residues long. Trimming at V came to 3 bases and at J to 4 bases, leaving 8 bases not matched to a gene.

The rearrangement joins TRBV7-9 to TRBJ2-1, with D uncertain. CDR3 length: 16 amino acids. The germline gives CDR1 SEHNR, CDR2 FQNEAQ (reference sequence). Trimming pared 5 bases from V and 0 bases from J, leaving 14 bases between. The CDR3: CASSPRLGGSYNEQFF. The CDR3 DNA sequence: TGTGCCAGCAGCCCGCGTTTAGGCGGCTCCTACAATGAGCAGTTCTTC.

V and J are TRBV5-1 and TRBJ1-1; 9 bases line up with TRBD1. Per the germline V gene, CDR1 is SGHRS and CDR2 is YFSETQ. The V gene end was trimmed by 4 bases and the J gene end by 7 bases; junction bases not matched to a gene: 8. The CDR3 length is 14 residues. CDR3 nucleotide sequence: TGCGCCAGCAGCCGGGGACAGGGCTTGAATGAAGCTTTCTTT. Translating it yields CASSRGQGLNEAFF.

CDR3 amino acids: CASAPSGRQTQYF. DNA for the CDR3: TGTGCTAGTGCCCCTAGCGGGCGGCAGACCCAGTACTTC. J is TRBJ2-5 and V is TRBV12-5; 8 bases line up with TRBD2. From germline, CDR1 is LGHNT and CDR2 FRNRAP. Trimming took 7 bases from V and 6 from J; bases not matched to a gene: 7. There are 13 residues in the CDR3.

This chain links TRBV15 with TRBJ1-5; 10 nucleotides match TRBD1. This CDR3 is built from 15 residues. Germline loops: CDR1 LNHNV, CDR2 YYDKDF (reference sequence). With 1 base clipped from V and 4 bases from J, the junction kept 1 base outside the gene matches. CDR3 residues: CATSRGTGGNQPQHF. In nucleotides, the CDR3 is TGTGCCACCAGCAGAGGGACAGGGGGGAATCAGCCCCAGCATTTT.

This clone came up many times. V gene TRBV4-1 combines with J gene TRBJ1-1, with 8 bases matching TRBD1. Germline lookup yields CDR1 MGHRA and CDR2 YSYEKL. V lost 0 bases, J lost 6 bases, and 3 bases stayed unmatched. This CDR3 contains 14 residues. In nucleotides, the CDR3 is TGCGCCAGCAGCCAAGATAAGGACAGGGCTGAAGCTTTCTTT. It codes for CASSQDKDRAEAFF.

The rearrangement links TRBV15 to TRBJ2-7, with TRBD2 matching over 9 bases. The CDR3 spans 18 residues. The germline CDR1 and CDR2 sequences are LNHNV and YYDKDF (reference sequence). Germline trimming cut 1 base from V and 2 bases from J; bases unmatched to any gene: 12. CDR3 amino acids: CATSRAVKGLAGTYEQYF. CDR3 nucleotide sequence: TGTGCCACCAGCAGAGCAGTAAAAGGGCTAGCGGGAACCTACGAGCAGTACTTC.

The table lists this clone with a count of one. The CDR3 DNA reads TGTGCCTGGAGTGGAGGCTTCTCCTATAATTCACCCCTCCACTTT. Translating it yields CAWSGGFSYNSPLHF. This chain joins TRBV30 and TRBJ1-6; D ambiguous. Trimming cost V 1 base and J 0 bases, with 7 bases left between them. The CDR3 consists of 15 residues. CDR1 and CDR2 from the germline V gene are GTSNPN and SVGIG (reference sequence).

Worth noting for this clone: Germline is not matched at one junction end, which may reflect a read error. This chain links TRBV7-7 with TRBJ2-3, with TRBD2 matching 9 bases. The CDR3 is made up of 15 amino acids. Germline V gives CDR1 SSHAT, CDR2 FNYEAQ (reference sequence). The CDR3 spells CASSYGTSRTDTQYF. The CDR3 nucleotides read TGTGCTAGCAGCTATGGGACTAGCCGCACAGATACGCAGTATTTT.

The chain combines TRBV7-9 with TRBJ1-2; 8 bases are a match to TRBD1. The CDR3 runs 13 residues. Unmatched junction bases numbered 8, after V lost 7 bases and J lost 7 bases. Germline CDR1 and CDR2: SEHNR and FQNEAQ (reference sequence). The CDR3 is CASTTRGLGGYTF. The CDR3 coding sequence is TGTGCCAGCACCACCAGGGGGCTTGGTGGCTACACCTTC.

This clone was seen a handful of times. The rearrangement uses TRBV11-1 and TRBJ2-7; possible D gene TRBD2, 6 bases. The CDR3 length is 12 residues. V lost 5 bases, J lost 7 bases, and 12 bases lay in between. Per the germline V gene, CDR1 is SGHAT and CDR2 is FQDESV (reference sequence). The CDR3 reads CASSQVGGEQYF. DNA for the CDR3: TGTGCCAGCAGCCAAGTCGGGGGTGAGCAGTACTTC.

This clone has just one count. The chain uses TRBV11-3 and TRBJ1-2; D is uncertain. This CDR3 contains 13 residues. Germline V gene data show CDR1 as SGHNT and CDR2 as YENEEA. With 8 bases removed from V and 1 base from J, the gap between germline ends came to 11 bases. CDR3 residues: CASLNRGNYGYTF. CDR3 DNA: TGTGCCAGCTTAAACCGGGGTAACTATGGCTACACCTTC.

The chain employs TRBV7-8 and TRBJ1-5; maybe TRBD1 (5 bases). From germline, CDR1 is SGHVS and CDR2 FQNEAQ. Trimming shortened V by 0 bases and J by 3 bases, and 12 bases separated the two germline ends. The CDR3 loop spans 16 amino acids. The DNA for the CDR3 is TGTGCCAGCAGCTTAGCCGGCAGGGCTCACAATCAGCCCCAGCATTTT. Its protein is CASSLAGRAHNQPQHF.

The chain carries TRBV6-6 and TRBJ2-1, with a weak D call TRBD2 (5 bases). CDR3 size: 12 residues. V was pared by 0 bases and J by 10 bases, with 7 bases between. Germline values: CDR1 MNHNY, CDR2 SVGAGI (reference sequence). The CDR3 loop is CASSYSWREQFF. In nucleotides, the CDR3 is TGTGCCAGCAGTTACTCGTGGAGGGAGCAGTTCTTC.

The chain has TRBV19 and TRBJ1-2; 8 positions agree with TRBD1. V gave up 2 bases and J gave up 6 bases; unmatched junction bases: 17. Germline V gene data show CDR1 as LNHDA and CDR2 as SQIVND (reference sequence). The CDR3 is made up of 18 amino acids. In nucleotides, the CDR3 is TGTGCCAGTAGTATAAGACAGGGGACACGCCGAACTGGTAATGGCTACACCTTC. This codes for CASSIRQGTRRTGNGYTF.

CDR3 residues: CAWSVQQGLDGYTF. The CDR3 coding sequence is TGTGCCTGGAGTGTACAACAGGGGTTGGATGGCTACACCTTC. The V and J genes are TRBV30 and TRBJ1-2; the match to TRBD1 covers 7 bases. The CDR3 runs to 14 residues. Per the germline V gene, CDR1 is GTSNPN and CDR2 is SVGIG (reference sequence). Losses at the gene ends were 0 bases for V and 6 bases for J; bases not matched to a gene: 7.

The CDR3 DNA follows: TGTGCCAGCAAACGGGCAGGCGGGTCGAACACTGAAGCTTTCTTT. Residues: CASKRAGGSNTEAFF. J is TRBJ1-1 and V is TRBV28; D call uncertain. Trimming removed 7 bases at V and 1 base at J, with 16 bases between. Germline V gives CDR1 MDHEN, CDR2 SYDVKM. The CDR3 is made up of 15 amino acids.